Detailed here is one T cell receptor (beta chain). Data came from immunoSEQ multiplex PCR; TCRdb stores just in-frame clones and leaves some out. Among some 60,000 clones listed, 91% were seen once. This sample is part of a study of blood T cell repertoires in COVID-19. Germline V gene sequence: CDR1 MNHEY, CDR2 SVGAGI. The length of the CDR3 is 14 residues. V was trimmed by 8 bases and J by 0 bases, leaving 14 bases between them. V gene TRBV6-5 combines with J gene TRBJ2-7; D possibly corresponds to TRBD1 (5 bases). This clonotype was sampled from a man aged 55-75 years with acute or convalescent COVID-19. Sample: peripheral blood. The CDR3 coding sequence is TGTGCCAGCCAATTGGACACAAGCTCCTACGAGCAGTACTTC. Translated: CASQLDTSSYEQYF.